This TCR beta chain comes out of a study of Ad26.COV2.S vaccination and SARS-CoV-2 variants listed by TCRdb under 2021. As for the study more broadly: Vaccine-arm donors came from COV1001, a multicentre, randomized, double-blind, placebo-controlled phase I-IIa trial of Ad26.COV2.S in healthy adults. Ad26.COV2.S was administered intramuscularly at a dose of 5x10^10 or 1x10^11 viral particles, either as one shot or as two shots given 56 days apart. Throughout the experiments and outcome assessment, investigators stayed blinded to trial group allocation. Participants in the trial were split at random into five groups of five each, receiving low-dose or high-dose Ad26.COV2.S once or twice, or else placebo on both occasions. TCRbeta repertoire sequencing was used to assess the specificity and breadth of SARS-CoV-2-reactive T cell receptors after Ad26.COV2.S vaccination. The TCR-sequenced set comprised approximately 32 samples: 19 Ad26.COV2.S vaccine recipients, 5 placebo recipients and 8 SARS-CoV-2 convalescent individuals. Points the paper makes about the study in general: Higher spike-specific TCR breadth was observed in Ad26.COV2.S recipients than in placebo recipients (P = 0.0014). After vaccination, substantial breadth of spike-specific CD8+ and CD4+ T cell responses was reported. The study was not powered to compare responses between vaccine doses or regimens. According to the authors, total T cell responses may have been underestimated by the TCR breadth and depth analyses. Vaccine and placebo recipients had comparable non-spike TCR breadth, which fits with the vaccine containing only spike.

Comments on this clone: It has no known antigen specificity. Germline and junction disagree at one end, which may indicate a read error.

Sample treatment or condition, as interpreted from the label and publication: roughly 18 received Ad26.COV2.S at low or high dose, single or two shots; roughly five received placebo; per-sample allocation not given. Repertoires of vaccine and placebo recipients were sequenced from samples taken on day 63 after the first injection. In Cohort 1b, around 25 adults aged 18-55 years were enrolled at a single site in Boston, USA, between 29 July and 7 August 2020. Ad26.COV2.S was a replication-incompetent adenovirus type 26 vector that expressed a prefusion-stabilized SARS-CoV-2 spike protein derived from the original Wuhan strain. The immunoSEQ Assay was the method used to sequence TCRbeta CDR3 regions. After extraction, genomic DNA underwent amplification by bias-controlled multiplex PCR, followed by high-throughput sequencing. The authors' pipeline ran thus. To quantify the absolute abundance of each unique TCRbeta CDR3 region, sequences were collapsed and filtered. T cell fraction was estimated by normalizing TCRbeta template counts to usable DNA, which was measured by amplifying reference genes present in all nucleated cells. Repertoire TCRs were annotated as SARS-CoV-2-specific by exact matching of V gene, CDR3 amino acid sequence and J gene to a known reactive TCR set. The reference SARS-CoV-2 TCR set came from MIRA and was filtered for enrichment in COVID-19-positive ImmuneCODE repertoires, removing public or cross-reactive TCRs. Drawing on the MIRA antigens, annotated TCRs were analysed further at the level of specific ORF or position within ORF. Breadth was defined as annotated unique rearrangements over total unique productive rearrangements; depth was the summed frequency of those rearrangements. Two-sided Wilcoxon rank-sum tests were used to compare TCR breadth between groups. TCRdb holds this immuneACCESS table with in-frame rearrangements only. Some clones are missing; in checked studies, unresolved V genes explain under half, and the rest has no known cause. V, J and clone size derive from that table, while D and trimming were established from the DNA sequence. Here the sample has fewer than 500,000 clones; 75% to 95% occur a single time. The top ten hold about 12% of the sample.

The source material was peripheral blood, sampled in a trial of Ad26.COV2.S vaccine versus placebo. The clonotype was recovered from a person between 18 and 60 years old who received the Ad26.COV2.S COVID-19 vaccine or a placebo.

The CDR3 loop reads CASSLWPRRGSGAPVF. In nucleotide form, the sequence is TGTGCCAGCAGCTTGTGGCCTCGGAGGGGCTCCGGGGCCCCGGTCTTC. The V gene is TRBV5-4 and the J gene is TRBJ2-1; the D gene is perhaps TRBD2, from 6 matching bases. From a lookup of the germline V gene (reference sequence), CDR1 and CDR2 are SGHNT and YYREEE. The CDR3 runs 16 amino acids, cysteine and phenylalanine included. Solely the CDR3 DNA is kept, with 48 bases framed from the first base.